These T cell receptor beta chains were read from a single sample in a study of shared clonotypes between healthy human individuals. Assay: immunoSEQ multiplex PCR; the TCRdb copy retains only in-frame clones and omits some. This table holds approximately 2.4 million clones, almost 96% found once. Sample: naive CD4+ T cells sorted from blood. All receptors come from a young man in good health. Both conserved end residues are part of each CDR3. D genes are given only for firm matches. The size entry is marked missing in some rows and otherwise reads once, few, many or a size class.

j_gene: TRBJ2-3; d_gene: NA; v_gene: TRBV5-1; abundance: NA; CDR3aa: CASSLGQVLDTQYF; CDR3nt: TGCGCCAGCAGCTTGGGACAGGTTCTAGATACGCAGTATTTT
j_gene: TRBJ2-7; d_gene: NA; v_gene: TRBV7-2; abundance: NA; CDR3aa: CASSLVWGNYEQYF; CDR3nt: TGTGCCAGCAGCTTAGTTTGGGGAAACTACGAGCAGTACTTC
j_gene: TRBJ1-3; d_gene: NA; v_gene: TRBV9; abundance: NA; CDR3aa: CASSSDGSSGNTIYF; CDR3nt: TGTGCCAGCAGCTCGGACGGAAGCTCTGGAAACACCATATATTTT
j_gene: TRBJ2-3; d_gene: TRBD1; v_gene: TRBV2; abundance: NA; CDR3aa: CASMGQRSTDTQYF; CDR3nt: TGTGCCAGTATGGGACAGAGAAGCACAGATACGCAGTATTTT
j_gene: TRBJ2-3; d_gene: NA; v_gene: TRBV6-6; abundance: NA; CDR3aa: CASSSSSRTDTQYF; CDR3nt: TGTGCCAGCAGTTCTAGCAGCCGCACAGATACGCAGTATTTT
j_gene: TRBJ1-4; d_gene: NA; v_gene: TRBV19; abundance: NA; CDR3aa: CASSIARGEKLFF; CDR3nt: TGTGCCAGTAGTATTGCCCGGGGCGAAAAACTGTTTTTT
j_gene: TRBJ1-2; d_gene: TRBD1; v_gene: TRBV27; abundance: NA; CDR3aa: CASSFWGQGAIGYTF; CDR3nt: TGTGCCAGCAGTTTTTGGGGACAGGGGGCGATTGGCTACACCTTC
j_gene: TRBJ1-2; d_gene: NA; v_gene: TRBV5-4; abundance: NA; CDR3aa: CASSLGAGYGYTF; CDR3nt: TGTGCCAGCAGCCTCGGGGCTGGCTATGGCTACACCTTC
j_gene: TRBJ2-5; d_gene: NA; v_gene: TRBV7-9; abundance: NA; CDR3aa: CASSLVGGPETQYF; CDR3nt: TGTGCCAGCAGCTTAGTAGGGGGGCCAGAGACCCAGTACTTC
j_gene: TRBJ1-2; d_gene: NA; v_gene: TRBV13; abundance: NA; CDR3aa: CASSHPGPTYGYTF; CDR3nt: TGTGCCAGCAGCCACCCCGGGCCGACCTATGGCTACACCTTC
j_gene: TRBJ1-2; d_gene: NA; v_gene: TRBV28; abundance: once; CDR3aa: CASSSEMTYYGYTF; CDR3nt: TGTGCCAGCAGTTCTGAGATGACTTACTATGGCTACACCTTC